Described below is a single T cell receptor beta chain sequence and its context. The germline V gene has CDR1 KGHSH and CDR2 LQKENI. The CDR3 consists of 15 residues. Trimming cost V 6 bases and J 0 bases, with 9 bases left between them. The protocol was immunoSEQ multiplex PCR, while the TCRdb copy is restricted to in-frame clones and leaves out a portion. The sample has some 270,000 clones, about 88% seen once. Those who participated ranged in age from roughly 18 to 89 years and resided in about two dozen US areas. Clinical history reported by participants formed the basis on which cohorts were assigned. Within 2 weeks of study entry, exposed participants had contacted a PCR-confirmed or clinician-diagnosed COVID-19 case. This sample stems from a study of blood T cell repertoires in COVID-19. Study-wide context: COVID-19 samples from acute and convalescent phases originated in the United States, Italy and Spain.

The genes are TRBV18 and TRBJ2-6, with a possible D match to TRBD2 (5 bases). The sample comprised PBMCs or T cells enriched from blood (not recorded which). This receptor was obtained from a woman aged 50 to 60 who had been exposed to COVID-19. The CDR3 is CASSHGVSGANVLTF. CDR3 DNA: TGTGCCAGCTCCCACGGGGTCTCTGGGGCCAACGTCCTGACTTTC.